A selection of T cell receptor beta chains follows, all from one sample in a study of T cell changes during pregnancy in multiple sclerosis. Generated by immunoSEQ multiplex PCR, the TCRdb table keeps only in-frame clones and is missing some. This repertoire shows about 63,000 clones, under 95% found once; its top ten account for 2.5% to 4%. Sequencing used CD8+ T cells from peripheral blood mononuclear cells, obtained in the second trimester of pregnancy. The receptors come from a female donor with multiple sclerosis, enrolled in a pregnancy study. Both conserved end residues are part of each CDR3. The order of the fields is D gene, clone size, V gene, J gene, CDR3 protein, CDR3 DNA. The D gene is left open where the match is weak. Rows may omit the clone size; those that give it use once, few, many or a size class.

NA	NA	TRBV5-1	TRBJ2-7	CASSLESFEQYF	TGCGCCAGCAGCTTGGAATCCTTCGAGCAGTACTTC
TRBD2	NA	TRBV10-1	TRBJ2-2	CASSSGLAGAGELFF	TGCGCCAGCAGTTCAGGACTAGCGGGAGCTGGGGAGCTGTTTTTT
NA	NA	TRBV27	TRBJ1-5	CASSFSGSHQPQHF	TGTGCCAGCAGTTTTTCAGGGTCTCATCAGCCCCAGCATTTT
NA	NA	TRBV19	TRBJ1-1	CASSIGGDTEAFF	TGTGCCAGTAGTATAGGGGGAGACACTGAAGCTTTCTTT
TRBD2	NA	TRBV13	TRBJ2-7	CASSLGLGLAKAEQYF	TGTGCCAGCAGCTTAGGTCTGGGACTAGCTAAGGCCGAGCAGTACTTC
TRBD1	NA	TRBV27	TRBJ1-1	CAVQGGNTEAFF	TGTGCCGTCCAGGGGGGGAACACTGAAGCTTTCTTT
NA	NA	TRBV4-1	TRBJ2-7	CASSQSPGTQYEQYF	TGCGCCAGCAGCCAATCGCCCGGGACTCAGTACGAGCAGTACTTC
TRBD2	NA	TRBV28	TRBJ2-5	CASSLPSLRSSGSGPETQYF	TGTGCCAGCAGTTTACCGTCCTTGCGTTCTAGCGGGAGTGGCCCAGAGACCCAGTACTTC
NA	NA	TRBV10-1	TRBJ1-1	CASSESLLNTEAFF	TGCGCCAGCAGTGAATCTCTTTTGAACACTGAAGCTTTCTTT
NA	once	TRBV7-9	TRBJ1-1	CASSLELGGNTEAFF	TGTGCCAGCAGCTTAGAATTAGGGGGGAACACTGAAGCTTTCTTT
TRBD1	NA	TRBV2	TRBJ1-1	CASSGRRGQAMNTEAFF	TGTGCCAGCAGTGGGAGGCGGGGACAGGCTATGAACACTGAAGCTTTCTTT
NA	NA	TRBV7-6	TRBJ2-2	CASSMDTPGELFF	TGTGCCAGCAGCATGGACACTCCGGGGGAGCTGTTTTTT
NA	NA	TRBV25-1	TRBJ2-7	CASSESQGAAGQYEQYF	TGTGCCAGCAGTGAATCACAGGGTGCGGCTGGTCAATACGAGCAGTACTTC
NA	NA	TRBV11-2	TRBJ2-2	CASSSLTGELFF	TGTGCCAGCAGCTCTCTCACCGGGGAGCTGTTTTTT
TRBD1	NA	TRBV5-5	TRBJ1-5	CASSHAGQERSNQPQHF	TGTGCCAGCAGTCATGCAGGACAGGAAAGGAGCAATCAGCCCCAGCATTTT
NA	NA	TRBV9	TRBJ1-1	CASSEQENTEAFF	TGTGCCAGCAGCGAACAGGAGAACACTGAAGCTTTCTTT
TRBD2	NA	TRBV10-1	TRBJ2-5	CASSDGLAVQETQYF	TGCGCCAGCAGTGACGGGCTAGCGGTACAAGAGACCCAGTACTTC
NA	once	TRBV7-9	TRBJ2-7	CASSSPKSYEQYF	TGTGCCAGCAGCTCACCTAAGTCCTACGAGCAGTACTTC
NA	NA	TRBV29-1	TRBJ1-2	CSVDRQVDYGYTF	TGCAGCGTTGACCGTCAGGTGGACTATGGCTACACCTTC
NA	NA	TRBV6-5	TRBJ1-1	CASSYSNGEAFF	TGTGCCAGCAGTTACTCGAACGGTGAAGCTTTCTTT
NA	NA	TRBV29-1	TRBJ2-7	CSVEADSPYEQYF	TGCAGCGTTGAAGCTGACAGCCCCTACGAGCAGTACTTC
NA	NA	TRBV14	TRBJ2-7	CASSPGYEQYF	TGTGCCAGCAGCCCGGGTTACGAGCAGTACTTC
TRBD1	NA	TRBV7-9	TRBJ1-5	CASSLVGQGAGQPQHF	TGTGCCAGCAGCTTAGTTGGACAGGGGGCAGGTCAGCCCCAGCATTTT
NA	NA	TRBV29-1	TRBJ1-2	CSVHGVPGGYGYTF	TGCAGCGTTCACGGGGTACCCGGTGGTTATGGCTACACCTTC
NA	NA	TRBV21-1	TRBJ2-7	CASSKGQCDSYEQYF	TGTGCCAGCAGCAAGGGACAGTGTGATTCCTACGAGCAGTACTTC
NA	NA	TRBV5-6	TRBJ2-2	CASSLGHETGELFF	TGTGCCAGCAGCTTGGGACACGAGACCGGGGAGCTGTTTTTT
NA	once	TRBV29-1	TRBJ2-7	CSVVPSLEHSYEQYF	TGCAGCGTTGTCCCTTCCCTTGAGCACTCCTACGAGCAGTACTTC
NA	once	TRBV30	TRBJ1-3	CAWSVENLIGNTIYF	TGTGCCTGGAGTGTAGAGAACCTCATCGGAAACACCATATATTTT
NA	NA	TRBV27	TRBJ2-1	CASSFPSGSGVYEQFF	TGTGCCAGCAGTTTCCCTTCTGGTTCGGGAGTTTACGAGCAGTTCTTC
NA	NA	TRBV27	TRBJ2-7	CASSLSSAGYEQYF	TGTGCCAGCAGTTTATCATCCGCAGGATACGAGCAGTACTTC
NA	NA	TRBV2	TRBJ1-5	CASSEREDSNQPQHF	TGTGCCAGCAGTGAACGGGAGGACAGCAATCAGCCCCAGCATTTT
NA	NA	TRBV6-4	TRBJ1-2	CASSDGPRRDLGYTF	TGTGCCAGCAGTGACGGGCCCAGGCGGGACCTAGGCTACACCTTC
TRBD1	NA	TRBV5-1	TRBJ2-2	CASRADRATGELFF	TGCGCCAGCAGGGCGGACAGGGCGACCGGGGAGCTGTTTTTT
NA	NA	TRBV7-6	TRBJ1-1	CASSLLHTGDTEAFF	TGTGCCAGCAGCCTTCTCCATACCGGGGATACTGAAGCTTTCTTT
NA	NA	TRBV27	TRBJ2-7	CASSGRAGEQYF	TGTGCCAGCAGTGGCAGGGCCGGGGAGCAGTACTTC
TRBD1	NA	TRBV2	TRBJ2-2	CASSPGTGYTGELFF	TGTGCCAGCAGCCCCGGGACAGGGTACACCGGGGAGCTGTTTTTT